Reported below is one TCR beta chain. Its antigen is currently not known. There are no base qualities to consult, and no much larger clone falls within one base. The record originates from a study of control samples from healthy donors and cancer patients (dated by TCRdb to the early 2020s). From the cysteine through the phenylalanine, the CDR3 covers 15 amino acids. Only CDR3 DNA is held: 45 bases, read in frame from base 1. V is pruned by 5 bases and J by 7 bases, leaving 6 bases of the junction without a gene match. Per the germline V gene, SGHRS is the CDR1 and YFSETQ is the CDR2. Receptors were amplified or captured by the immunoSEQ multiplex PCR assay. TCRdb retrieved this table from immuneACCESS and kept in-frame rearrangements only. Not all clones are present; in checked studies, unresolved V genes account for under half, and no reason is known for the remainder. For this sample the table gives 130,000 or so clones, of which 92% were detected only once. The ten largest clones take up 4.5% to 7% of the sample.

The sequence joins TRBV5-1 to TRBJ1-6, and 10 bases in between align with TRBD1. Sequences were obtained from blood. This TCR derives from a young man in good health. The CDR3 has the sequence CASSSQTGGNSPLHF. DNA sequence: TGCGCCAGCAGTTCTCAGACAGGGGGCAATTCACCCCTCCACTTT. With all but the CDR3 taken from the reference TRBV5-1 and TRBJ1-6 genes, the full variable domain is: KAGVTQTPRYLIKTRGQQVTLSCSPISGHRSVSWYQQTPGQGLQFLFEYFSETQRNKGNFPGRFSGRQFSNSRSEMNVSTLELGDSALYLCASSSQTGGNSPLHFGNGTRLTVT.